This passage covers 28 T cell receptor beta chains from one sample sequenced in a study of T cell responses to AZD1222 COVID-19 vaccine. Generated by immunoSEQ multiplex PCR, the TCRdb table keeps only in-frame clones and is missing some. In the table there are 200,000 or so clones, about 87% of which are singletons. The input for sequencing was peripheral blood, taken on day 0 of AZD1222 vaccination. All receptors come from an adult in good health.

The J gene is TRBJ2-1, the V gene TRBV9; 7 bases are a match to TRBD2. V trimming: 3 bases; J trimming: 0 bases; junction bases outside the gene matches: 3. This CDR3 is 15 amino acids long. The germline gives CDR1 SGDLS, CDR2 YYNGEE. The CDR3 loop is CASSATSLSYNEQFF. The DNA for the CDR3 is TGTGCCAGCAGCGCGACTAGCCTCTCCTACAATGAGCAGTTCTTC.

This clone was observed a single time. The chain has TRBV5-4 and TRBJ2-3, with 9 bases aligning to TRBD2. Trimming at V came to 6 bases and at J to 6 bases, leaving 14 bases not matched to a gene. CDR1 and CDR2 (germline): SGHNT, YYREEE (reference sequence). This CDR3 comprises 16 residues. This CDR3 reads CASTLDMVAGEDTQYF. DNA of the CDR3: TGTGCCAGCACCCTAGACATGGTAGCGGGAGAGGATACGCAGTATTTT.

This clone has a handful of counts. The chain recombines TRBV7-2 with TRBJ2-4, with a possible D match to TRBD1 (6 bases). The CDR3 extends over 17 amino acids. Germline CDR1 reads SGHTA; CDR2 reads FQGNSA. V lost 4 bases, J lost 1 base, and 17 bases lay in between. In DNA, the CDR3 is TGTGCCAGCAGCTCCGCTACGAGGGACACGGCCAAAAACATTCAGTACTTC. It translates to CASSSATRDTAKNIQYF.

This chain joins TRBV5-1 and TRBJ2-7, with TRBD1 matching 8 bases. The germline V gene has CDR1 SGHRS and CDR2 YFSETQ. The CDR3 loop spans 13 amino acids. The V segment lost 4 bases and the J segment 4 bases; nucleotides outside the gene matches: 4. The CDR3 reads CASSAGGFYEQYF. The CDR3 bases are TGCGCCAGCAGCGCAGGGGGCTTTTACGAGCAGTACTTC.

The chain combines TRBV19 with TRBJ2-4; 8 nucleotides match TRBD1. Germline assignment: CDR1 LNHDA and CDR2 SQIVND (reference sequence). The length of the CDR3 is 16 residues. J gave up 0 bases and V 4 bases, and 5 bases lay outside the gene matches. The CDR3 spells CASSTQGALAKNIQYF. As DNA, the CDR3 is TGTGCCAGTAGTACCCAGGGGGCTCTAGCCAAAAACATTCAGTACTTC.

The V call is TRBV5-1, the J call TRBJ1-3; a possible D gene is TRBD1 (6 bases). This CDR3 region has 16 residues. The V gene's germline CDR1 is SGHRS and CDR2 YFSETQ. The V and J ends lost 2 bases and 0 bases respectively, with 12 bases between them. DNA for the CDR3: TGCGCCAGCAGCTTAGTTCCGGACAGCTCTGGAAACACCATATATTTT. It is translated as CASSLVPDSSGNTIYF.

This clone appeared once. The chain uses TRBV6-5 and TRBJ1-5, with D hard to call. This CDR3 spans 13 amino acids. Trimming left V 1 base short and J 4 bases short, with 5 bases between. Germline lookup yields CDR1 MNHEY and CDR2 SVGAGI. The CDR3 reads CASSYYRNQPQHF. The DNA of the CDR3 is TGTGCCAGCAGTTACTACCGGAATCAGCCCCAGCATTTT.

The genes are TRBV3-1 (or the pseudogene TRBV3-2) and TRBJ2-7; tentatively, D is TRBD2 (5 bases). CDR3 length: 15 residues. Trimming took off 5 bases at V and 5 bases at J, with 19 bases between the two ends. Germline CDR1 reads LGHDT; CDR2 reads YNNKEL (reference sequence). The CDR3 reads CASSTTGISNHEQYF. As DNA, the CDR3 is TGTGCCAGCAGCACAACCGGGATATCGAACCACGAGCAGTACTTC.

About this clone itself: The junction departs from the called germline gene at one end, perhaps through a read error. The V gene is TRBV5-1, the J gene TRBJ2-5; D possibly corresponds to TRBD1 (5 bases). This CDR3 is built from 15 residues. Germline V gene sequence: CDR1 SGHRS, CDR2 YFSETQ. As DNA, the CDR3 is TGCGCCAGCACCTTGACCGGCCAGGGCCAAGAGACCCAGTACTTC. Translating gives CASTLTGQGQETQYF.

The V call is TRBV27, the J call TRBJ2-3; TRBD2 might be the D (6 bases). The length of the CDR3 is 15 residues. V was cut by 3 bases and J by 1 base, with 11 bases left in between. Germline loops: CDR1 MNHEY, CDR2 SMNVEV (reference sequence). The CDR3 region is CASSLEGRGTDTQYF. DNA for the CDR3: TGTGCCAGCAGTTTGGAGGGAAGGGGCACAGATACGCAGTATTTT.

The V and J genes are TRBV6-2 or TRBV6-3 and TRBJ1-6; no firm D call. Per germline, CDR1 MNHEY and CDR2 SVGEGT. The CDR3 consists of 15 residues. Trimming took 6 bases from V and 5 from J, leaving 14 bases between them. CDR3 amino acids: CASSPVGANNSPLHF. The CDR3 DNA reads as TGTGCCAGCAGCCCCGTGGGAGCTAATAATTCACCCCTCCACTTT.

The chain's CDR3 is CAGARGGENIQYF. In DNA form, the CDR3 reads TGTGCTGGGGCCCGCGGCGGGGAAAACATTCAGTACTTC. The rearrangement links TRBV5-4 to TRBJ2-4; D possibly corresponds to TRBD2 (6 bases). This CDR3 has 13 amino acids. Germline V lookup: CDR1 SGHNT, CDR2 YYREEE (reference sequence).

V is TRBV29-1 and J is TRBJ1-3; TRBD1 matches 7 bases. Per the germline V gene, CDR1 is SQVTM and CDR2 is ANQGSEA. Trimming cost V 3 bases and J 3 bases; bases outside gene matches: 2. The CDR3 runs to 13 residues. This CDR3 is CSVDDRDGNTIYF. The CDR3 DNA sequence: TGCAGCGTTGACGACAGGGATGGAAACACCATATATTTT.

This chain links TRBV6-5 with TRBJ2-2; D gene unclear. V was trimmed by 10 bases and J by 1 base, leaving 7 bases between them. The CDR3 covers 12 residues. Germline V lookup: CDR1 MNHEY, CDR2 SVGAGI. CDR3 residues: CATTRNTGELFF. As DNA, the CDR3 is TGTGCCACCACGCGGAACACCGGGGAGCTGTTTTTT.

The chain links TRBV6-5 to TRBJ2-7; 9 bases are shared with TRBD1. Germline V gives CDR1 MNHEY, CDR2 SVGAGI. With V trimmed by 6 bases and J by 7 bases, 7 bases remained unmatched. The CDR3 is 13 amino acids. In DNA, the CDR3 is TGTGCCAGCAGGGACAGGGGCCATGGGGAGCAGTACTTC. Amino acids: CASRDRGHGEQYF.

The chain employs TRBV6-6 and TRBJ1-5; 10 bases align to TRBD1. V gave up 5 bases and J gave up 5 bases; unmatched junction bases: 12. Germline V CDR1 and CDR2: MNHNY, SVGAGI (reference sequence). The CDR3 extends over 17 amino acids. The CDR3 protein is CASSPTRQGARDQPQHF. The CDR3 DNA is TGTGCCAGCAGTCCAACTAGACAGGGGGCGCGGGATCAGCCCCAGCATTTT.

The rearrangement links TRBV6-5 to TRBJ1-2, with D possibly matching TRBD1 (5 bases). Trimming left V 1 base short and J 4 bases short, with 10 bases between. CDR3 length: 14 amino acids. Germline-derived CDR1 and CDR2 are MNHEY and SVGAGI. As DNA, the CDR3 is TGTGCCAGCAGTTACTTTGACGGGGGCTATGGCTACACCTTC. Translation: CASSYFDGGYGYTF.

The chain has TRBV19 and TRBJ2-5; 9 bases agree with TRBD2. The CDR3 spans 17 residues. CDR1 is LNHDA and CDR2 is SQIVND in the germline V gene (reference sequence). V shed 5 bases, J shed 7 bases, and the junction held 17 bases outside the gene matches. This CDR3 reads CASSLQTSGVVFGTQYF. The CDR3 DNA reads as TGTGCCAGTAGTCTACAGACTAGCGGAGTTGTGTTTGGGACCCAGTACTTC.

The DNA for the CDR3 is TGTGCCAGCAGCTTAGCCAGCGGGAGCATCCCCCATGAGCAGTTCTTC. Translated, it gives CASSLASGSIPHEQFF. V gene TRBV7-2 combines with J gene TRBJ2-1; 8 bases align to TRBD2. Germline-derived CDR1 and CDR2 are SGHTA and FQGNSA. V trimming: 0 bases; J trimming: 8 bases; junction bases outside the gene matches: 9. The CDR3 loop spans 16 amino acids.

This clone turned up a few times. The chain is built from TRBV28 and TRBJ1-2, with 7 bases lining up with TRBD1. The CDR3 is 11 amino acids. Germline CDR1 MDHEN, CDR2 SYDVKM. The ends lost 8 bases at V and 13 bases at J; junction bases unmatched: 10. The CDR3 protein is CASQLTGDATF. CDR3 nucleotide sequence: TGTGCCAGCCAATTAACAGGGGACGCCACCTTC.

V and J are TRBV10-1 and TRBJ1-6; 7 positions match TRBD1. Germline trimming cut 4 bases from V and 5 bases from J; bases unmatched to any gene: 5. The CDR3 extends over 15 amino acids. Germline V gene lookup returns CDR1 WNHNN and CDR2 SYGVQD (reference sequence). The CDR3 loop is CASSGGTADNSPLHF. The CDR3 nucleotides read TGCGCCAGCAGTGGTGGGACAGCAGATAATTCACCCCTCCACTTT.

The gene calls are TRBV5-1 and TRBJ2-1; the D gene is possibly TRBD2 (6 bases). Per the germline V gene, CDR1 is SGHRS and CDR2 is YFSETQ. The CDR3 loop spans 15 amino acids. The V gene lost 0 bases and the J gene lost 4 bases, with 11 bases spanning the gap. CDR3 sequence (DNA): TGCGCCAGCAGCTTGGCGGGAGAAGTATACAATGAGCAGTTCTTC. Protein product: CASSLAGEVYNEQFF.

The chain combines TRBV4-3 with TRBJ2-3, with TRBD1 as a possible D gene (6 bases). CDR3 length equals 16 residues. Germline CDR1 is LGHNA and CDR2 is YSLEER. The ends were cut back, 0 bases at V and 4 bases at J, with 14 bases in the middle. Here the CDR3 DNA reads TGCGCCAGCAGCCAAGAGTGGCGACAGGCCGCAGATACGCAGTATTTT. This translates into CASSQEWRQAADTQYF.

CDR3 sequence: CASSPLGGPARETQYF. CDR3 coding DNA: TGTGCCAGCTCACCATTGGGGGGCCCTGCGAGAGAGACCCAGTACTTC. The rearrangement joins TRBV18 to TRBJ2-5, with D possibly called TRBD1 or TRBD2 (6 bases each). V was clipped by 2 bases and J by 4 bases, with 17 bases between them. The CDR3 is made up of 16 amino acids. Germline CDR1 reads KGHSH; CDR2 reads LQKENI.

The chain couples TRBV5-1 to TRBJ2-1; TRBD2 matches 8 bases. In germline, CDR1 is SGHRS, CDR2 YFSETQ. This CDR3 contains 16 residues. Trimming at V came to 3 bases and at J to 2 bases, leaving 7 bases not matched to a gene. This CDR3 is CASSSVAGWTYNEQFF. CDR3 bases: TGCGCCAGCAGCTCCGTAGCGGGATGGACCTACAATGAGCAGTTCTTC.

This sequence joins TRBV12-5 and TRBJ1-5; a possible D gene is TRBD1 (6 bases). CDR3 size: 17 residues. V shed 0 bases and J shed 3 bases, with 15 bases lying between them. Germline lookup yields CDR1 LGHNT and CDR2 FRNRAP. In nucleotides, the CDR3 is TGTGCTAGTGGTTTGGTACCAGGGGCGGACGTCAATCAGCCCCAGCATTTT. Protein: CASGLVPGADVNQPQHF.

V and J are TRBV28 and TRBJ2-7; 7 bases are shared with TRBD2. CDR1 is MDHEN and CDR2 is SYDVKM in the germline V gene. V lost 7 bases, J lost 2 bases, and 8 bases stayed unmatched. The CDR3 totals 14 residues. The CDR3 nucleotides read TGTGCCAGCACCTTAAGGGACTACACCTACGAGCAGTACTTC. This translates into CASTLRDYTYEQYF.

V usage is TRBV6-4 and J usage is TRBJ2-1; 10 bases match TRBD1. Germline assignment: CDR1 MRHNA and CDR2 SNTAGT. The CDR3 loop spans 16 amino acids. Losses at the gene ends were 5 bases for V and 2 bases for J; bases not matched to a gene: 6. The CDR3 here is CASSRTGTGAYNEQFF. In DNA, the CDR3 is TGTGCCAGCAGTCGGACCGGGACAGGGGCCTACAATGAGCAGTTCTTC.